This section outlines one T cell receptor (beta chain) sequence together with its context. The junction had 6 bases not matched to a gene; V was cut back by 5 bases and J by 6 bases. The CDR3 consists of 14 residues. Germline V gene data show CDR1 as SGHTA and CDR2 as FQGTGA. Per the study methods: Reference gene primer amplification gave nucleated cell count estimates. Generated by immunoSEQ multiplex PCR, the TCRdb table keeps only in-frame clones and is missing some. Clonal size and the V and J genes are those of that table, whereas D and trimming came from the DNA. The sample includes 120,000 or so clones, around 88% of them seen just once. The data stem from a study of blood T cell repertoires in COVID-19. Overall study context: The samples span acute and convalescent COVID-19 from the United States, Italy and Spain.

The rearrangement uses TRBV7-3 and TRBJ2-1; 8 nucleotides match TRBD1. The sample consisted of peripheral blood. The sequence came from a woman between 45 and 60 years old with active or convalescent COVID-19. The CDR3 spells CASSPGTGPNEQFF. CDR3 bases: TGTGCCAGCAGCCCTGGGACAGGCCCCAATGAGCAGTTCTTC.